This T cell receptor beta chain was documented in a study of CD8 T cells in Susac syndrome. Findings and caveats of the study: The study acknowledged a relatively small number of individuals in its TCR sequencing and HLA analysis.

In regard to this clonotype: The target antigen is unknown.

This CDR3 spans 11 amino acids. Trimming took off 7 bases at V and 10 bases at J, with 14 bases between the two ends. Germline CDR1 reads SGDLS; CDR2 reads YYNGEE. Random hexamers were used to reverse transcribe an amount of 0.5 to 1 ug RNA. The method of amplification for TCR beta CDR3 was immunoSEQ multiplex PCR, covering 54 Vbeta and 13 Jbeta. MiXCR, applied by TCRdb to the immunoSEQ multiplex PCR reads, yields one record per CDR3 protein. In the table there are some 150,000 distinct CDR3 sequences, approximately 93% of which are singletons. TEMRA cells were enriched by FACS, while CD8+ and CD4+ T cells were obtained through a negative isolation that was performed magnetically.

V gene TRBV9 combines with J gene TRBJ1-2, with D tentatively TRBD1 (6 bases). This TCR was recovered from a human donor with multiple sclerosis. Sequencing was performed on CD8+ T cells from PBMCs. The DNA for the CDR3 is TGTGCCAGCGACTTCGGGGGGGCCTACACCTTC. Protein: CASDFGGAYTF.